A single sample is the source of the 26 T cell receptor beta chains below, sequenced in a study of blood T cells in healthy people across ages. A second PCR of 7 to 11 cycles used a sample-barcoded 5' primer and a J-beta primer mix. MiXCR was run by TCRdb on the 5' RACE reads, yielding one entry per CDR3 protein. The table shows about 1.1 million distinct CDR3 sequences, with less than 45% occurring only once. The source material was blood. These receptors all stem from a man aged 18 to 30 in good health.

The genes are TRBV7-2 and TRBJ2-7, with D tentatively TRBD2 (7 bases). Germline V gene sequence: CDR1 SGHTA, CDR2 FQGNSA. The CDR3 totals 17 residues. V lost 3 bases and J 0 bases, leaving 18 bases between the germline ends. The CDR3 loop is CASSFSGGRGTSYEQYF. DNA for the CDR3: TGTGCCAGCAGCTTCTCTGGGGGGCGGGGGACCTCCTACGAGCAGTACTTC.

In its sample, this clonotype was seen a few times. V and J are TRBV11-2 and TRBJ2-1, with TRBD2 identical over 7 bases. After removal of 6 bases from V and 1 base from J, the junction contained 12 bases not matched to a gene. Germline-derived CDR1 and CDR2 are SGHAT and FQNNGV. The CDR3 loop spans 17 amino acids. The CDR3 protein is CASRFGRLGGSYNEQFF. CDR3 sequence (DNA): TGTGCCAGCAGGTTCGGCCGTCTGGGGGGGTCCTACAATGAGCAGTTCTTC.

This rearrangement joins TRBV24-1 to TRBJ2-5; D uncertain. This CDR3 has 14 residues. Germline CDR1 KGHDR, CDR2 SFDVKD. Trimming cost V 0 bases and J 4 bases, with 8 bases left between them. The CDR3 is CATSDLRLGETQYF. CDR3 DNA: TGTGCCACCAGTGATTTGCGACTGGGAGAGACCCAGTACTTC.

CDR3 coding DNA: TGCGCCAGCAGCCAAGATCGCTCGCCTTTAAACCAGCAGTACTTC. It is translated as CASSQDRSPLNQQYF. The chain couples TRBV4-3 to TRBJ2-7; D is unclear. CDR3 size: 15 residues. The V end was cut by 0 bases, the J end by 8 bases, with 17 bases between. The germline gives CDR1 LGHNA, CDR2 YSLEER.

The chain carries TRBV12-3 or TRBV12-4 and TRBJ2-7; D is possibly TRBD2 (5 bases). V was shortened by 7 bases and J by 7 bases, with 14 bases between the two germline ends. This CDR3 has 12 amino acids. Written as DNA, the CDR3 is TGTGCCAGCAACAGAGCCGGGGATGAGCAGTACTTC. Protein product: CASNRAGDEQYF.

The chain joins TRBV4-3 to TRBJ1-4, with D possibly TRBD1 on 6 matching bases. The CDR3 has 17 residues. Per germline, CDR1 LGHNA and CDR2 YSLEER. V was pared by 1 base and J by 8 bases, with 20 bases between. In DNA, the CDR3 is TGCGCCAGCAGCCAAGGGCAGGGGAGGGGGAGTGGAGAAAAACTGTTTTTT. It codes for CASSQGQGRGSGEKLFF.

This clonotype was picked up a small number of times. The chain recombines TRBV9 with TRBJ2-3; no clear D gene. Between the trimmed V and J ends, which lost 1 base and 2 bases, there was a span of 5 bases. The CDR3 covers 13 residues. Looked up from germline, CDR1 is SGDLS and CDR2 is YYNGEE. The CDR3 DNA is TGTGCCAGCAGCGTAATAAACACAGATACGCAGTATTTT. Its protein product is CASSVINTDTQYF.

The chain employs TRBV6-2 or TRBV6-3 and TRBJ1-1, with TRBD1 matching 7 bases. The CDR3 spans 17 residues. V dropped 2 bases and J dropped 1; count of bases not matched to a gene: 10. Germline V gene data show CDR1 as MNHEY and CDR2 as SVGEGT. In DNA form, the CDR3 reads TGTGCCAGCAGTTACATCCCTCGACAGGGACCGAACACTGAAGCTTTCTTT. The encoded protein is CASSYIPRQGPNTEAFF.

The chain has TRBV7-7 and TRBJ2-1, with TRBD2 as a possible D gene (6 bases). V lost 2 bases, J lost 3 bases, and 14 bases lay in between. Germline V gene sequence: CDR1 SSHAT, CDR2 FNYEAQ (reference sequence). There are 16 residues in the CDR3. The CDR3 reads CASSLRGRSDYNEQFF. CDR3 DNA sequence: TGTGCCAGCAGCTTACGAGGGAGGTCAGACTACAATGAGCAGTTCTTC.

As regards this clonotype: A much larger clone lies one base from this, so it may be a read error. V is TRBV11-1 and J is TRBJ2-1; D is possibly TRBD1 or TRBD2 (5 bases each). The V end was cut by 7 bases, the J end by 10 bases, with 17 bases between. This CDR3 comprises 13 residues. Germline-derived CDR1 and CDR2 are SGHAT and FQDESV (reference sequence). DNA of the CDR3: TGTGCCAGCATCCGACCAGGGACCTACGAGCAGTTCTTC. Translation: CASIRPGTYEQFF.

This sequence joins TRBV2 and TRBJ2-2, with D unresolved. Germline assignment: CDR1 SNHLY and CDR2 FYNNEI. This CDR3 is 16 amino acids long. V lost 7 bases and J lost 5, with 20 bases in between. As DNA, the CDR3 is TGTGCCAGCACCGAAAGCCCGTCACGTGGGACCGGGGAGCTGTTTTTT. Translating it yields CASTESPSRGTGELFF. Drawing the rest from reference TRBV2 and TRBJ2-2, the complete variable domain is EPEVTQTPSHQVTQMGQEVILRCVPISNHLYFYWYRQILGQKVEFLVSFYNNEISEKSEIFDDQFSVERPDGSNFTLKIRSTKLEDSAMYFCASTESPSRGTGELFFGEGSRLTVL.

The gene calls are TRBV29-1 and TRBJ2-7; D assignment may be TRBD1 or TRBD2 (6 bases each). This CDR3 is built from 13 residues. With 6 bases removed from V and 6 bases from J, the gap between germline ends came to 18 bases. Germline CDR1 and CDR2: SQVTM and ANQGSEA. DNA of the CDR3: TGCAGCGTGCAGAACAGGGACTCGGGCGAGCAGTACTTC. Translating gives CSVQNRDSGEQYF.

The CDR3 reads CASRPVGDTQYF. The DNA for the CDR3 is TGTGCCAGCAGACCAGTCGGAGATACGCAGTATTTT. The chain carries TRBV7-9 and TRBJ2-3; D gene ambiguous. Trimming took 6 bases from V and 5 from J, leaving 9 bases between them. Germline V gene data show CDR1 as SEHNR and CDR2 as FQNEAQ (reference sequence). The CDR3 extends over 12 amino acids.

The chain couples TRBV20-1 to TRBJ2-6; D gene unclear. CDR3 length: 15 amino acids. Germline V CDR1 and CDR2: DFQATT, SNEGSKA (reference sequence). Trimming took off 3 bases at V and 0 bases at J, with 9 bases between the two ends. The CDR3 coding sequence is TGCAGTGCTAGGCGACGGTACTCTGGGGCCAACGTCCTGACTTTC. Residues: CSARRRYSGANVLTF.

The V and J genes are TRBV29-1 and TRBJ2-1, with 9 nucleotides matching TRBD1. The CDR3 is 15 amino acids. Looked up from germline, CDR1 is SQVTM and CDR2 is ANQGSEA. V lost 7 bases and J lost 5; bases outside the gene matches: 12. In DNA, the CDR3 is TGCAGCGCACCAGGGACAGGGTGGGGACACAATGAGCAGTTCTTC. It specifies CSAPGTGWGHNEQFF.

In this sample, this clonotype turned up a few times. This chain connects TRBV7-2 to TRBJ1-1; 9 bases line up with TRBD1. Germline assignment: CDR1 SGHTA and CDR2 FQGNSA. J was trimmed by 4 bases and V by 5 bases; bases with no gene match: 5. CDR3 length: 14 amino acids. The DNA for the CDR3 is TGTGCCAGCAGCCCACAGGGGGCCCTCACTGAAGCTTTCTTT. This gives the protein CASSPQGALTEAFF.

This clonotype was observed a single time. The rearrangement links TRBV11-2 to TRBJ1-2, with D possibly matching TRBD1 (6 bases). The ends were cut back, 3 bases at V and 4 bases at J, with 15 bases in the middle. The germline V gene encodes CDR1 SGHAT and CDR2 FQNNGV. The CDR3 has 15 residues. The CDR3 spells CASSFRDKGPYGYTF. DNA for the CDR3: TGTGCCAGCAGCTTCCGGGACAAGGGTCCCTATGGCTACACCTTC. Full variable domain (rest looked up from reference TRBV11-2 and TRBJ1-2): EAGVAQSPRYKIIEKRQSVAFWCNPISGHATLYWYQQILGQGPKLLIQFQNNGVVDDSQLPKDRFSAERLKGVDSTLKIQPAKLEDSAVYLCASSFRDKGPYGYTFGSGTRLTVV.

V and J are TRBV7-8 and TRBJ1-4, with a possible D match to TRBD1 (5 bases). Germline CDR1 is SGHVS and CDR2 is FQNEAQ. Trimming took off 0 bases at V and 5 bases at J, with 10 bases between the two ends. This CDR3 has 15 residues. CDR3 residues: CASSLARAGNEKLFF. For the CDR3, the DNA is TGTGCCAGCAGCTTAGCGCGGGCAGGGAATGAAAAACTGTTTTTT.

This clonotype was recorded once. This chain links TRBV28 with TRBJ2-5, with 10 bases lining up with TRBD1. V trimming: 2 bases; J trimming: 5 bases; junction bases outside the gene matches: 5. CDR3 size: 15 residues. Germline lookup yields CDR1 MDHEN and CDR2 SYDVKM. This CDR3 reads CASSLMTGGGETQYF. DNA for the CDR3: TGTGCCAGCAGTTTAATGACAGGGGGCGGTGAGACCCAGTACTTC.

CDR3 in amino acids: CAWSANRGSGKLFF. The DNA for the CDR3 is TGTGCCTGGAGTGCCAACAGGGGATCCGGAAAACTGTTTTTT. This chain connects TRBV30 to TRBJ1-4; 7 nucleotides match TRBD1. Germline CDR1 and CDR2: GTSNPN and SVGIG (reference sequence). V gave up 1 base and J gave up 10 bases; unmatched junction bases: 9. CDR3 length: 14 residues. The full variable domain, in which reference TRBV30 and TRBJ1-4 provide the parts outside the CDR3, is SQTIHQWPATLVQPVGSPLSLECTVEGTSNPNLYWYRQAAGRGLQLLFYSVGIGQISSEVPQNLSASRPQDRQFILSSKKLLLSDSGFYLCAWSANRGSGKLFFGSGTQLSVL.

This clonotype was seen a handful of times. The genes are TRBV4-1 and TRBJ1-2; D is unclear. Germline V gene data show CDR1 as MGHRA and CDR2 as YSYEKL. CDR3 size: 15 residues. V lost 0 bases and J 4 bases, leaving 12 bases between the germline ends. The DNA for the CDR3 is TGCGCCAGCAGCCAAGATTTCTCAGATCCCTATGGCTACACCTTC. This sequence encodes CASSQDFSDPYGYTF.

V usage is TRBV7-2 and J usage is TRBJ2-3; D may be TRBD2 (6 bases). Deletions cut 5 bases from V and 5 bases from J, with 14 bases between. Germline assignment: CDR1 SGHTA and CDR2 FQGNSA. This CDR3 is built from 14 residues. The CDR3 sequence: CASSPAWGEDTQYF. The CDR3 DNA follows: TGTGCCAGCAGCCCGGCTTGGGGGGAAGATACGCAGTATTTT.

In this sample, this clonotype turned up a few times. V usage is TRBV18 and J usage is TRBJ2-1; D is possibly TRBD2 (6 bases). Trimming shortened V by 3 bases and J by 1 base, and 10 bases separated the two germline ends. Germline CDR1 KGHSH, CDR2 LQKENI. This CDR3 is 15 amino acids long. The CDR3, as DNA: TGTGCCAGCTCACCCAGACTAGGATCCTACAATGAGCAGTTCTTC. Translated, it gives CASSPRLGSYNEQFF. The whole variable domain, filled in from reference TRBV18 and TRBJ2-1, reads NAGVMQNPRHLVRRRGQEARLRCSPMKGHSHVYWYRQLPEEGLKFMVYLQKENIIDESGMPKERFSAEFPKEGPSILRIQQVVRGDSAAYFCASSPRLGSYNEQFFGPGTRLTVL.

CDR3: CSVVGLSLTSTDTQYF. The CDR3 DNA is TGCAGCGTTGTGGGACTCTCACTGACTAGCACAGATACGCAGTATTTT. The chain couples TRBV29-1 to TRBJ2-3, with a weak D call TRBD2 (6 bases). V gave up 4 bases and J gave up 0 bases, with 17 bases separating them. Germline V lookup: CDR1 SQVTM, CDR2 ANQGSEA. This CDR3 is built from 16 residues.

The V call is TRBV4-3, the J call TRBJ1-4; possible D gene TRBD1, 6 bases. Deletions cut 5 bases from V and 8 bases from J, with 18 bases between. CDR3 length: 15 amino acids. Germline V gene lookup returns CDR1 LGHNA and CDR2 YSLEER. The CDR3 coding sequence is TGCGCCAGCAGCGCCCGACAGGCGACGGGGGAAAAACTGTTTTTT. Encoded protein: CASSARQATGEKLFF.

DNA for the CDR3: TGTGCCAGCAATGGGGGAGGAAACACTGAAGCTTTCTTT. This translates into CASNGGGNTEAFF. The V and J genes are TRBV6-5 and TRBJ1-1, with D possibly TRBD1 on 5 matching bases. The CDR3 extends over 13 amino acids. Germline CDR1 reads MNHEY; CDR2 reads SVGAGI. The ends were cut back, 7 bases at V and 2 bases at J, with 11 bases in the middle.